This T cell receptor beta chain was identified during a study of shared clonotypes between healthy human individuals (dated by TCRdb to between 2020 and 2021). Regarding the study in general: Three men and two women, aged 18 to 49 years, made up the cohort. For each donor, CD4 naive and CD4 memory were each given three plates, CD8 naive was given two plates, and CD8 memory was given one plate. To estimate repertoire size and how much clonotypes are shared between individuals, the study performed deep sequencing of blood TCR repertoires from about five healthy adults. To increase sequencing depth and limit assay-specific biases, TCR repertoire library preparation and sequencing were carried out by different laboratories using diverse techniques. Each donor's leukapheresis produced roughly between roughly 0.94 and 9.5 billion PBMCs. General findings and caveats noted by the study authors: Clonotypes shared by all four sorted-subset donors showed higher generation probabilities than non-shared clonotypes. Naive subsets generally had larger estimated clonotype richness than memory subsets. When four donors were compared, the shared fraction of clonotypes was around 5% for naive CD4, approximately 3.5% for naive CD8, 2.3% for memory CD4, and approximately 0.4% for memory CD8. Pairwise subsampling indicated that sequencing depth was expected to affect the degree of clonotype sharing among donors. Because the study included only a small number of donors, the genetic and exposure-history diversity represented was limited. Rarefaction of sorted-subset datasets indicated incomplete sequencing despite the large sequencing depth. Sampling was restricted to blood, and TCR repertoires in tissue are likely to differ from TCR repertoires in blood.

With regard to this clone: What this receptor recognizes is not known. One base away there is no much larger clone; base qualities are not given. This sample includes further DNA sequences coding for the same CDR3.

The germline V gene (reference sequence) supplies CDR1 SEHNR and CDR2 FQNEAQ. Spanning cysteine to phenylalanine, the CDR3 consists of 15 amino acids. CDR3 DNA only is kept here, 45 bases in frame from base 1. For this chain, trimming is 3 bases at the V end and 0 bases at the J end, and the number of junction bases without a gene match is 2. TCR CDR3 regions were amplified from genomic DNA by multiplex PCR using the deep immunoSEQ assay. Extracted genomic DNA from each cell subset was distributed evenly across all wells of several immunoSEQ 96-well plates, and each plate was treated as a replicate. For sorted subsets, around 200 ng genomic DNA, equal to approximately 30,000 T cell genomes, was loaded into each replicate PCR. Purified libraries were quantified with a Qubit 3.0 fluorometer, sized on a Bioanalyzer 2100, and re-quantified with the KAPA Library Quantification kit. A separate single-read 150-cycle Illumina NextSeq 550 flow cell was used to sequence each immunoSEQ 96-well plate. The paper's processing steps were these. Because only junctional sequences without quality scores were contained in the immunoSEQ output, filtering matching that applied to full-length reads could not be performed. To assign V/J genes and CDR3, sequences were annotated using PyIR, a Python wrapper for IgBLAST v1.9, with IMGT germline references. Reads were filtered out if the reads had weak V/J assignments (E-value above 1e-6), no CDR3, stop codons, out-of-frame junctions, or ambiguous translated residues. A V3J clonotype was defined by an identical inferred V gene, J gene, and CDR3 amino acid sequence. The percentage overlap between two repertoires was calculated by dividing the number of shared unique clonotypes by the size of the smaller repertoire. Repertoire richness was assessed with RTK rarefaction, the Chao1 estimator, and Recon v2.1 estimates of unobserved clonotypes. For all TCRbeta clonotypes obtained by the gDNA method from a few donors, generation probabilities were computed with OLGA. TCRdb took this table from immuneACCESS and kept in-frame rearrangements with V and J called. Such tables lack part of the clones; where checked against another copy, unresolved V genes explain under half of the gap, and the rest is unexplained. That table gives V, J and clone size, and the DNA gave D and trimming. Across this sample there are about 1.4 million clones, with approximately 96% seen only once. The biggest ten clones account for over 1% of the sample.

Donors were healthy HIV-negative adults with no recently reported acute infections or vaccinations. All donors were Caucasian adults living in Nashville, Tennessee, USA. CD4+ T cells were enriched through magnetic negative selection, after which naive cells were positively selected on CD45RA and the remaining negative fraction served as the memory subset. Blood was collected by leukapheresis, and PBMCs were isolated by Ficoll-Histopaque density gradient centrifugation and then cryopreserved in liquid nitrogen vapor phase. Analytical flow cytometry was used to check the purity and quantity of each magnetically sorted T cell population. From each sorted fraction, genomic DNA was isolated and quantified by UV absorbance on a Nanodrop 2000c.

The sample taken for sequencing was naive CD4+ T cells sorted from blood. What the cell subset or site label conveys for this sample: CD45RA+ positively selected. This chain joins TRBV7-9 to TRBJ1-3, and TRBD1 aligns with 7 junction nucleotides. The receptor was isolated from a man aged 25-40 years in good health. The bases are TGTGCCAGCAGCTTGGGACAGAGCTCTGGAAACACCATATATTTT. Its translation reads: CASSLGQSSGNTIYF.